The source of this T cell receptor (beta chain) is a study of T cell changes during pregnancy in multiple sclerosis. Profiling relied on immunoSEQ multiplex PCR, and the TCRdb table lists in-frame clones only, not all of them. Of fewer than 30,000 clones listed, just over 90% are singletons. Here the sequenced sample was CD8+ T cells from peripheral blood mononuclear cells, taken before pregnancy. This receptor was taken from a female donor with multiple sclerosis, enrolled in a pregnancy study.

CDR3 DNA sequence: TGTGCCAGCAGCAGATTTCAGGAAAGCTCCTACGAGCAGTACTTC. It yields the protein CASSRFQESSYEQYF. The V call is TRBV7-8, the J call TRBJ2-7; D is uncertain. The germline V gene encodes CDR1 SGHVS and CDR2 FQNEAQ. This CDR3 is 15 amino acids long. The V end was cut by 5 bases, the J end by 0 bases, with 14 bases between.